The 7 T cell receptor beta chains below all came from one sample that was sequenced in a study of molecular identifiers for immune sequencing clone quantification. A single record per CDR3 protein comes from TCRdb applying MiXCR to the PCR reads. The table includes 300,000 to 400,000 distinct CDR3 sequences, 24% detected once. The source material was naive CD8+ T cells from blood, with Jurkat cell RNA spiked in. Subset reported: FACS-sorted CD8+CD4-CCR7+CD45RA+ naive T cells. Source of these receptors: a human donor in good health. Some libraries in this study had Jurkat cell RNA spiked in.

This clonotype was picked up one time. A much larger clone lies one base from this, so it may be a read error. Because the CDR3 is missing its conserved closing phenylalanine or tryptophan, this is likely a read error. The chain couples TRBV4-1 to TRBJ2-7, with a possible D match to TRBD2 (6 bases). Trimming took off 2 bases at V and 6 bases at J, with 17 bases between the two ends. This CDR3 has 15 residues. From germline, CDR1 is MGHRA and CDR2 YSYEKL. The CDR3 sequence: CASSQSRGSVFEQYS. The CDR3 DNA is TGCGCCAGCAGCCAAAGCCGGGGGTCCGTGTTCGAGCAGTACTCC.

V is TRBV12-3 or TRBV12-4 and J is TRBJ2-5; TRBD1 matches at 8 bases. This CDR3 has 15 amino acids. V lost 6 bases to trimming and J lost 2 bases; unmatched junction nucleotides: 8. CDR3 sequence: CASRDRDRWQETQYF. DNA of the CDR3: TGTGCCAGCAGGGATCGGGACAGGTGGCAAGAGACCCAGTACTTC.

About this clonotype: The CDR3 does not close with the conserved phenylalanine or tryptophan, likely indicating a read error. The chain has TRBV6-5 and TRBJ2-2, with D perhaps matching TRBD1 (6 bases). The CDR3 runs 15 residues. Germline CDR1 reads MNHEY; CDR2 reads SVGAGI. Trimming took 1 base from V and 1 from J, leaving 7 bases between them. For the CDR3, the DNA is TGTGCCAGCAGTTACTTGACAGGGAACACCGGGGAGCTGTTTGTT. It codes for CASSYLTGNTGELFV.

The chain links TRBV11-1 to TRBJ2-5, with TRBD2 matching over 8 bases. With 6 bases clipped from V and 5 bases from J, the junction kept 8 bases outside the gene matches. Germline CDR1 is SGHAT and CDR2 is FQDESV (reference sequence). This CDR3 contains 14 residues. The CDR3 DNA sequence: TGTGCCAGCAGTCCAGCGGGAGCCGTTGAGACCCAGTACTTC. Translating it yields CASSPAGAVETQYF.

Only a few counts were recorded for this clonotype. The V call is TRBV6-6, the J call TRBJ2-7, with a weak D call TRBD2 (5 bases). The germline V gene encodes CDR1 MNHNY and CDR2 SVGAGI (reference sequence). The CDR3 is 22 amino acids. Trimming pared 0 bases from V and 1 base from J, leaving 31 bases between. The DNA of the CDR3 is TGTGCCAGCAGTTACTCCGAACAACTCGTACTCCGAGGAGGTCTATCTTCCTACGAGCAGTACTTC. Its protein is CASSYSEQLVLRGGLSSYEQYF.

With respect to this clonotype: The junction and the germline gene differ at one end; a read error may be behind it. The chain joins TRBV5-3 to TRBJ1-1; D possibly corresponds to TRBD1 (5 bases). TRBV5-3 is assigned to the ORF class and has an uncertain function. This CDR3 spans 12 amino acids. CDR3 nucleotides: TGTGCCAGCAGATTGGGGGACGGTGAAGCTTTATTT. This translates into CASRLGDGEALF.

The chain is built from TRBV7-2 and TRBJ2-5; 7 positions agree with TRBD1. V shed 3 bases and J 14 bases; nucleotides not matched to a gene: 12. Per the germline V gene, CDR1 is SGHTA and CDR2 is FQGNSA. The length of the CDR3 is 13 residues. CDR3 residues: CASSFISDRVTYF. The CDR3 nucleotides read TGTGCCAGCAGCTTCATCTCCGACAGGGTAACCTACTTC.